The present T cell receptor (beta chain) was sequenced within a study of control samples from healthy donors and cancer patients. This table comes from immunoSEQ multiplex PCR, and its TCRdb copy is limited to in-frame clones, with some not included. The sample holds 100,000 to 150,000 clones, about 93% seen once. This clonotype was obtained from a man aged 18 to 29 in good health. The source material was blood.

As DNA, the CDR3 is TGTGCCTGGAGTGATGCGAACACTGAAGCTTTCTTT. Its translation is CAWSDANTEAFF. The chain joins TRBV30 to TRBJ1-1; D gene ambiguous. Germline values: CDR1 GTSNPN, CDR2 SVGIG (reference sequence). The CDR3 is made up of 12 amino acids. V lost 1 base and J 1 base, leaving 4 bases between the germline ends.